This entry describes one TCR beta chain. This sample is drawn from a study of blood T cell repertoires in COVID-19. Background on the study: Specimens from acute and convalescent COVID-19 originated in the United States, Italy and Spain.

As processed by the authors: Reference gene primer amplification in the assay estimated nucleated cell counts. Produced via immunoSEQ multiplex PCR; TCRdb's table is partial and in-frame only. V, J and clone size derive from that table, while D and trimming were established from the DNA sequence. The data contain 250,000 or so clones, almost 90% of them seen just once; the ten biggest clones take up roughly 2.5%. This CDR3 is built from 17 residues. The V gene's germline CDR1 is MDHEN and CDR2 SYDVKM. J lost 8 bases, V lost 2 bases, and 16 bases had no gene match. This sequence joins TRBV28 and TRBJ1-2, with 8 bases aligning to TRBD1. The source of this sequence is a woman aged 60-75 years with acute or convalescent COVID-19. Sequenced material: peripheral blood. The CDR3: CASSLNPTGTGPSGYTF. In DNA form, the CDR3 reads TGTGCCAGCAGTTTAAACCCGACCGGGACAGGTCCTTCCGGCTACACCTTC.